Here is one T cell receptor (beta chain) with its context. Trimming cost V 3 bases and J 2 bases; bases outside gene matches: 2. This CDR3 region has 15 residues. Germline V lookup: CDR1 LNHNV, CDR2 YYDKDF (reference sequence). This specimen comes from a study of OX40 agonist ivuxolimab in advanced cancers. Measured with immunoSEQ multiplex PCR; TCRdb has only the in-frame clones, and not every one. The repertoire holds over 55,000 clones, with around 94% as singletons. Sequenced material: CD4+ or CD8+ T cells sorted from blood, taken in a trial of the OX40 agonist ivuxolimab. The TCR originated in an adult with an advanced solid tumor such as melanoma, head and neck, liver or kidney cancer. This chain joins TRBV15 and TRBJ1-2, with 11 positions matching TRBD1. DNA for the CDR3: TGTGCCACCAGCAGCCGGACAGGGGGCAACTATGGCTACACCTTC. It codes for CATSSRTGGNYGYTF.